The 24 T cell receptor beta chains listed next were all sequenced from one sample in a study of blood T cell repertoires in COVID-19 (dated by TCRdb to 2018 to 2020). Receptors were amplified or captured by the immunoSEQ multiplex PCR assay. Held by TCRdb, this immuneACCESS table contains in-frame sequences only and omits some clones. Under half of the omission traces to an unresolved V gene where checked; the cause of the rest is unknown. The sample profile shows approximately 240,000 clones; 80% to 90% of them were found once. The ten largest make up approximately 18% of the sample. The sequenced sample was peripheral blood. The receptors come from a woman at least 80 years old with active or convalescent COVID-19.

This chain joins TRBV25-1 and TRBJ1-4; 9 bases align to TRBD1. The CDR3 contains 16 residues. V shed 1 base, J shed 3 bases, and the junction held 3 bases outside the gene matches. Looked up from germline, CDR1 is MGHDK and CDR2 is SYGVNS. The DNA for the CDR3 is TGTGCCAGCAGTGAATCCCGACAGGGGGCTAATGAAAAACTGTTTTTT. This translates into CASSESRQGANEKLFF.

The rearrangement links TRBV19 to TRBJ2-7; 7 bases agree with TRBD2. Germline V gives CDR1 LNHDA, CDR2 SQIVND (reference sequence). V was pared by 6 bases and J by 3 bases, with 11 bases of the junction left unmatched. The CDR3 runs 15 residues. The CDR3, as DNA: TGTGCCAGTAGCCACCTAGCGGCCCCGTTCTACGAGCAGTACTTC. This codes for CASSHLAAPFYEQYF.

CDR3 in amino acids: CASSFGLESNTIYF. CDR3 nucleotides: TGCGCCAGCAGCTTCGGACTGGAAAGTAACACCATATATTTT. The chain links TRBV5-1 to TRBJ1-3; D not certain. Germline lookup yields CDR1 SGHRS and CDR2 YFSETQ. Trimming pared 2 bases from V and 7 bases from J, leaving 13 bases between. The CDR3 runs to 14 residues.

The genes are TRBV30 and TRBJ1-4, with 9 bases aligning to TRBD1. The CDR3 has 13 amino acids. From germline, CDR1 is GTSNPN and CDR2 SVGIG (reference sequence). V was clipped by 4 bases and J by 10 bases; unmatched bases: 7. CDR3 protein: CAWNNRGPGKLFF. DNA of the CDR3: TGTGCCTGGAACAACAGGGGGCCGGGAAAACTGTTTTTT.

V is TRBV4-2 and J is TRBJ2-5, with TRBD1 as a possible D gene (5 bases). The V end was cut by 2 bases, the J end by 5 bases, with 15 bases between. This CDR3 comprises 15 residues. Germline lookup yields CDR1 LGHNA and CDR2 YNFKEQ. CDR3: CASSQLRQQAETQYF. The CDR3 region has the DNA TGTGCCAGCAGCCAACTCCGACAGCAAGCGGAGACCCAGTACTTC.

V usage is TRBV5-1 and J usage is TRBJ1-4; no firm D call. Germline V gene data show CDR1 as SGHRS and CDR2 as YFSETQ. The ends were cut back, 4 bases at V and 5 bases at J, with 9 bases in the middle. CDR3 length equals 13 residues. CDR3 amino acids: CASSPRSNEKLFF. The CDR3 DNA follows: TGCGCCAGCAGCCCGAGATCAAATGAAAAACTGTTTTTT.

A single count supports this clone. The chain has TRBV5-1 and TRBJ2-3, with D perhaps TRBD1 (5 bases). The V gene's germline CDR1 is SGHRS and CDR2 YFSETQ. CDR3 size: 13 residues. V lost 1 base and J lost 3, with 6 bases in between. The chain's CDR3 is CASSLPGTDTQYF. The DNA for the CDR3 is TGCGCCAGCAGCTTGCCAGGGACAGATACGCAGTATTTT.

The chain has TRBV18 and TRBJ1-1; D perhaps matches TRBD1 (5 bases). The CDR3 extends over 18 amino acids. Per the germline V gene, CDR1 is KGHSH and CDR2 is LQKENI. Trimming pared 5 bases from V and 0 bases from J, leaving 22 bases between. CDR3 sequence (DNA): TGTGCCAGCTCAAAGGACCAGGGCAATTGGAATCTGAACACTGAAGCTTTCTTT. Amino acid sequence: CASSKDQGNWNLNTEAFF. The full variable domain, rest sourced from reference TRBV18 and TRBJ1-1, is NAGVMQNPRHLVRRRGQEARLRCSPMKGHSHVYWYRQLPEEGLKFMVYLQKENIIDESGMPKERFSAEFPKEGPSILRIQQVVRGDSAAYFCASSKDQGNWNLNTEAFFGQGTRLTVV.

This clone was counted ten times or more. The chain is built from TRBV4-3 and TRBJ1-3, with D unclear. The germline V and J ends were trimmed by 0 bases and 0 bases, with 12 bases remaining between them. The CDR3 sequence is 17 residues long. Germline CDR1 reads LGHNA; CDR2 reads YSLEER. The CDR3 nucleotides are TGCGCCAGCAGCCAAGACAACACAGCAACCTCTGGAAACACCATATATTTT. It yields the protein CASSQDNTATSGNTIYF.

The chain uses TRBV19 and TRBJ1-2; the match to TRBD1 covers 8 bases. CDR1 and CDR2 from the germline V gene are LNHDA and SQIVND (reference sequence). The ends lost 7 bases at V and 5 bases at J; junction bases unmatched: 12. CDR3 length: 15 residues. CDR3 nucleotides: TGTGCCAGTACCCCGAGACAGGGGAAGGATTATGGCTACACCTTC. It specifies CASTPRQGKDYGYTF.

V and J are TRBV3-1 (or the pseudogene TRBV3-2) and TRBJ2-5; 10 nucleotides align to TRBD1. J gave up 4 bases and V 4 bases, and 3 bases lay outside the gene matches. This CDR3 comprises 14 residues. Germline V CDR1 and CDR2: LGHDT, YNNKEL (reference sequence). The CDR3, as DNA: TGTGCCAGCAGCCTGGGACAGGGGAGAGAGACCCAGTACTTC. It specifies CASSLGQGRETQYF.

As to this clone: The same CDR3 also results from other DNA sequences found in this sample. The chain is built from TRBV5-4 and TRBJ2-7; TRBD2 agrees at 11 bases. Unmatched junction bases numbered 5, after V lost 4 bases and J lost 2 bases. The CDR3 totals 15 residues. Germline lookup yields CDR1 SGHNT and CDR2 YYREEE (reference sequence). The CDR3 sequence is CASSRGLAETYEQYF. CDR3 coding DNA: TGTGCCAGCAGCAGGGGACTAGCGGAGACCTACGAGCAGTACTTC.

This clone has more than one count but fewer than ten. The chain employs TRBV5-4 and TRBJ2-7; possible D gene TRBD1, 7 bases. The V gene's germline CDR1 is SGHNT and CDR2 YYREEE (reference sequence). CDR3 length equals 15 residues. Trimming removed 3 bases from V and 0 bases from J, with 13 bases in between. The CDR3 DNA is TGTGCCAGCAGCTCGCGGGACAGCCTCTCCTACGAGCAGTACTTC. This sequence encodes CASSSRDSLSYEQYF.

The V call is TRBV5-6, the J call TRBJ1-5; weak D call: TRBD1 (5 bases). Germline lookup yields CDR1 SGHDT and CDR2 YYEEEE. The ends were cut back, 0 bases at V and 11 bases at J, with 15 bases in the middle. The CDR3 covers 14 residues. Here the CDR3 DNA reads TGTGCCAGCAGCTTGGCCTCGGGGGGAGGGACCCAGCATTTT. Translated, it gives CASSLASGGGTQHF.

The V and J genes are TRBV7-3 and TRBJ2-1; the match to TRBD1 covers 10 bases. The trim removed 5 bases at V and 7 bases at J, leaving 5 bases unmatched. This CDR3 region has 14 residues. CDR1 and CDR2 (germline): SGHTA, FQGTGA. CDR3 bases: TGTGCCAGCAGCCCCCGGGACAGGGGAAATGAGCAGTTCTTC. As protein: CASSPRDRGNEQFF. Full variable domain (remainder filled in from reference TRBV7-3 and TRBJ2-1): GAGVSQTPSNKVTEKGKYVELRCDPISGHTALYWYRQSLGQGPEFLIYFQGTGAADDSGLPNDRFFAVRPEGSVSTLKIQRTERGDSAVYLCASSPRDRGNEQFFGPGTRLTVL.

The chain joins TRBV9 to TRBJ2-1, with TRBD2 matching over 7 bases. The CDR3 contains 15 residues. The germline V gene has CDR1 SGDLS and CDR2 YYNGEE. The V segment lost 3 bases and the J segment 4 bases; nucleotides outside the gene matches: 7. CDR3 bases: TGTGCCAGCAGCGAAGCGGGAATCCTATACAATGAGCAGTTCTTC. It codes for CASSEAGILYNEQFF.

The V and J genes are TRBV6-2 or TRBV6-3 and TRBJ1-5; 8 nucleotides agree with TRBD1. Trimming cost V 5 bases and J 0 bases; bases outside gene matches: 9. The CDR3 totals 17 residues. The germline gives CDR1 MNHEY, CDR2 SVGEGT. CDR3 region: CASSPAGTGYSNQPQHF. CDR3 DNA sequence: TGTGCCAGCAGTCCCGCCGGGACAGGCTATAGCAATCAGCCCCAGCATTTT.

This chain joins TRBV18 and TRBJ2-5, with a tentative D call TRBD2 (5 bases). This CDR3 has 14 amino acids. Trimming stripped 3 bases from V and 2 bases from J, with 10 bases between. Germline CDR1 reads KGHSH; CDR2 reads LQKENI. CDR3 region: CASSPGGRQETQYF. CDR3 DNA: TGTGCCAGCTCACCCGGAGGACGGCAAGAGACCCAGTACTTC.

This sequence joins TRBV28 and TRBJ2-7; 7 bases agree with TRBD2. V gave up 6 bases and J gave up 0 bases; unmatched junction bases: 5. CDR3 length: 14 amino acids. Germline loops: CDR1 MDHEN, CDR2 SYDVKM. In nucleotides, the CDR3 is TGTGCCAGCAGGGGAGCGGGACCCTCCTACGAGCAGTACTTC. It is translated as CASRGAGPSYEQYF.

This clone appeared a few times. The chain has TRBV29-1 and TRBJ2-7; 8 bases are a match to TRBD2. The CDR3 covers 16 residues. The J segment lost 3 bases and the V segment lost 0 bases, leaving 10 bases of the junction unmatched. Germline lookup yields CDR1 SQVTM and CDR2 ANQGSEA. CDR3 loop: CSVEDLKSGRDYEQYF. The CDR3 nucleotides are TGCAGCGTTGAAGATCTTAAGAGCGGGAGAGACTACGAGCAGTACTTC.

This clone was observed a handful of times. The CDR3 coding sequence is TGCGCCAGCAGCTTGTCCACAGGGAATCAGCCCCAGCATTTT. This gives the protein CASSLSTGNQPQHF. The rearrangement links TRBV5-1 to TRBJ1-5; D is possibly TRBD1 (6 bases). The germline CDR1 and CDR2 sequences are SGHRS and YFSETQ. The CDR3 contains 14 residues. The germline V and J ends were trimmed by 1 base and 4 bases, with 9 bases remaining between them.

Only a few counts were recorded for this clone. The rearrangement uses TRBV6-2 or TRBV6-3 and TRBJ2-7, with 9 bases lining up with TRBD2. CDR1 and CDR2 (germline): MNHEY, SVGEGT. The CDR3 is 14 residues long. With 4 bases clipped from V and 2 bases from J, the junction kept 3 bases outside the gene matches. The CDR3 bases are TGTGCCAGCAGTTCCAGCGGGAGGACCTACGAGCAGTACTTC. It specifies CASSSSGRTYEQYF.

V gene TRBV7-3 combines with J gene TRBJ1-1; weak D call: TRBD1 (6 bases). V lost 5 bases, J lost 5 bases, and 12 bases lay in between. Germline CDR1 and CDR2: SGHTA and FQGTGA. The CDR3 runs 13 residues. The CDR3 sequence is CASSRTVGTEAFF. CDR3 DNA sequence: TGTGCCAGCAGCCGGACAGTGGGAACTGAAGCTTTCTTT.

This clone has a single count. This chain connects TRBV4-1 to TRBJ1-6, with 12 bases that match TRBD1. The CDR3 covers 20 residues. With 0 bases clipped from V and 1 base from J, the junction kept 7 bases outside the gene matches. CDR1 is MGHRA, CDR2 YSYEKL, per germline. The CDR3 bases are TGCGCCAGCAGCCAAGATCAAGGGACAGGGGGCGCGTCCTATAATTCACCCCTCCACTTT. Translation gives CASSQDQGTGGASYNSPLHF.